These 16 T cell receptor beta chains were sequenced from one sample in a study of blood T cell repertoires in COVID-19 (TCRdb year 2020). Receptor libraries were prepared by the immunoSEQ multiplex PCR assay. TCRdb holds this immuneACCESS table with in-frame rearrangements only. Some clones are missing; in checked studies, unresolved V genes explain under half, and the rest has no known cause. In all, the sample holds about 210,000 clones, and around 83% of those were seen once. The ten biggest clones cover less than 3.5% of the sample. The sequencing sample was made of peripheral blood. These receptor sequences come from a man aged 50-60 years with active or convalescent COVID-19.

The rearrangement uses TRBV12-3 or TRBV12-4 and TRBJ2-1; a weak D match, TRBD2 (6 bases). Trimming removed 5 bases at V and 14 bases at J, with 19 bases between. The CDR3 runs 13 residues. For the CDR3, the DNA is TGTGCCAGCAGTCTTCAGGGATCTAGGAGGGAGTTCTTC. Translating gives CASSLQGSRREFF.

CDR3: CASSKEGEAGTQPQHF. The CDR3 DNA reads as TGTGCCAGCAGCAAAGAAGGGGAGGCAGGGACTCAGCCCCAGCATTTT. This chain links TRBV21-1 with TRBJ1-5. TRBV21-1 is designated a pseudogene. The length of the CDR3 is 16 residues.

This clone has more than one count but fewer than ten. The chain joins TRBV5-4 to TRBJ2-7, with a weak D call TRBD1 (6 bases). Germline values: CDR1 SGHNT, CDR2 YYREEE (reference sequence). The CDR3 sequence is 14 residues long. V was trimmed by 3 bases and J by 0 bases, leaving 10 bases between them. CDR3 sequence: CASSSGQRSYEQYF. The CDR3 nucleotides are TGTGCCAGCAGCTCCGGACAGCGCTCCTACGAGCAGTACTTC.

CDR3 bases: TGCGCCAGCAGGCCCGGACTAGCGGGAGATGAGCAGTTCTTC. Translated, it gives CASRPGLAGDEQFF. The V call is TRBV5-1, the J call TRBJ2-1, with 13 bases matching TRBD2. Germline trimming cut 5 bases from V and 8 bases from J; bases unmatched to any gene: 4. The CDR3 extends over 14 amino acids. Per germline, CDR1 SGHRS and CDR2 YFSETQ. Based on the CDR3 plus reference TRBV5-1 and TRBJ2-1, the full variable domain is KAGVTQTPRYLIKTRGQQVTLSCSPISGHRSVSWYQQTPGQGLQFLFEYFSETQRNKGNFPGRFSGRQFSNSRSEMNVSTLELGDSALYLCASRPGLAGDEQFFGPGTRLTVL.

The rearrangement uses TRBV7-6 and TRBJ2-2; 8 positions match TRBD2. This CDR3 is built from 18 residues. Germline values: CDR1 SGHVS, CDR2 FNYEAQ. Trimming took 1 base from V and 4 from J; bases not matched to a gene: 11. The CDR3 DNA reads TGTGCCAGCAGCTTAGACCCTCCGGGACTAGGGTCCACCGGGGAGCTGTTTTTT. Translating gives CASSLDPPGLGSTGELFF.

The chain couples TRBV6-2 or TRBV6-3 to TRBJ1-5; D possibly corresponds to TRBD1 (5 bases). V was trimmed by 2 bases and J by 6 bases, leaving 17 bases between them. Germline V gene sequence: CDR1 MNHEY, CDR2 SVGEGT. This CDR3 region has 16 residues. The CDR3 region has the DNA TGTGCCAGCAGTTACATATCAGGGTCCGGCGGTCAGCCCCAGCATTTT. This sequence encodes CASSYISGSGGQPQHF.

This clone was found a few times. The rearrangement joins TRBV4-1 to TRBJ1-1; D possibly corresponds to TRBD1 (6 bases). The CDR3 is made up of 15 amino acids. Germline V gives CDR1 MGHRA, CDR2 YSYEKL. V was pared by 4 bases and J by 0 bases, with 12 bases between. The CDR3 reads CASSPSQGLNTEAFF. In nucleotides, the CDR3 is TGCGCCAGCAGCCCCTCCCAGGGGCTGAACACTGAAGCTTTCTTT.

This rearrangement joins TRBV5-1 to TRBJ2-7; D may be TRBD1 (6 bases). V gave up 2 bases and J gave up 2 bases, with 11 bases separating them. Per germline, CDR1 SGHRS and CDR2 YFSETQ. The CDR3 has 14 residues. CDR3 nucleotides: TGCGCCAGCAGCTTCGCAGGGGACGCCTACGAGCAGTACTTC. Its translation is CASSFAGDAYEQYF.

This clone has just one count. The chain is built from TRBV5-1 and TRBJ1-1, with D unresolved. The CDR3 sequence is 15 residues long. Germline loops: CDR1 SGHRS, CDR2 YFSETQ. V dropped 0 bases and J dropped 1 base, with 10 bases sitting between them. CDR3 protein: CASSLEPSGNTEAFF. DNA of the CDR3: TGCGCCAGCAGCTTGGAACCCTCCGGGAACACTGAAGCTTTCTTT.

The V and J genes are TRBV7-3 and TRBJ2-1, with 12 bases lining up with TRBD2. Germline V gives CDR1 SGHTA, CDR2 FQGTGA. The V and J ends lost 4 bases and 2 bases, in that order; junction bases with no gene match: 3. The CDR3 totals 16 residues. The CDR3 protein is CASSSGLAGPYNEQFF. CDR3 in DNA: TGTGCCAGCAGCTCTGGACTAGCGGGGCCCTACAATGAGCAGTTCTTC.

The chain carries TRBV12-5 and TRBJ2-1, with a possible D match to TRBD2 (6 bases). CDR3 length: 14 residues. Germline assignment: CDR1 LGHNT and CDR2 FRNRAP. Trimming left V 5 bases short and J 4 bases short, with 12 bases between. CDR3 coding DNA: TGTGCTAGTGGTCGCGGGACGGATTACAATGAGCAGTTCTTC. Its translation: CASGRGTDYNEQFF.

The chain carries TRBV7-6 and TRBJ2-1, with TRBD2 matching 13 bases. Trimming at V came to 5 bases and at J to 6 bases, leaving 4 bases not matched to a gene. Germline CDR1 is SGHVS and CDR2 is FNYEAQ. The CDR3 is 15 amino acids. The CDR3 region has the DNA TGTGCCAGCAGCCCAGGACTAGCGGGGGTCAATGAGCAGTTCTTC. This codes for CASSPGLAGVNEQFF.

The table lists this clone with a count of one. The chain uses TRBV19 and TRBJ2-2; 9 positions agree with TRBD1. The germline V gene has CDR1 LNHDA and CDR2 SQIVND (reference sequence). The CDR3 is 15 residues long. The trim removed 11 bases at V and 4 bases at J, leaving 11 bases unmatched. This CDR3 is CASEGDRATTGELFF. CDR3 DNA: TGTGCCTCAGAGGGGGACAGGGCGACCACCGGGGAGCTGTTTTTT.

The chain recombines TRBV6-5 with TRBJ2-1; TRBD1 might be the D (5 bases). V gave up 8 bases and J gave up 3 bases, with 11 bases separating them. CDR3 length: 13 amino acids. The V gene's germline CDR1 is MNHEY and CDR2 SVGAGI. The CDR3 nucleotides are TGTGCCAGCGACAAGGGGTTCTACAATGAGCAGTTCTTC. Encoded protein: CASDKGFYNEQFF.

The chain links TRBV19 to TRBJ1-4; possibly TRBD1 for D (6 bases). Per germline, CDR1 LNHDA and CDR2 SQIVND (reference sequence). The CDR3 runs to 16 residues. Trimming took 1 base from V and 3 from J, leaving 12 bases between them. CDR3 bases: TGTGCCAGTAGTATAGGTCTGGCAGGGGCTAATGAAAAACTGTTTTTT. It specifies CASSIGLAGANEKLFF.

The V and J genes are TRBV4-3 and TRBJ1-4; 8 bases are a match to TRBD1. This CDR3 contains 17 residues. V gave up 1 base and J gave up 7 bases; unmatched junction bases: 11. Germline CDR1 reads LGHNA; CDR2 reads YSLEER. CDR3 amino acids: CASSQAPRTGRIEKLFF. As DNA, the CDR3 is TGCGCCAGCAGCCAAGCCCCCAGGACAGGGCGGATTGAAAAACTGTTTTTT.